This T cell receptor (beta chain) was captured by sequencing in a study of T-cell reconstitution after alpha-beta-depleted transplantation in children. This clonotype was seen many times. Unique molecular identifiers were built into the TCRbeta library. TCRdb passed the PCR reads through MiXCR, listing each CDR3 protein once. Here the sample spans 350,000 to 450,000 distinct CDR3 sequences, 20% being singletons. The CDR3 totals 10 residues. CDR1 SQVTM and CDR2 ANQGSEA come from the germline V gene. V was pared by 4 bases and J by 6 bases, with 4 bases between. This chain uses TRBV29-1 with TRBJ2-1; D is uncertain. The specimen was PBMCs from the stem cell graft donor, collected from the stem cell graft. The source of this sequence is a human donor who donated a stem cell graft to a child with acute myeloid leukemia. The CDR3 region is CSVAVNEQFF. The CDR3, as DNA: TGCAGCGTTGCAGTCAATGAGCAGTTCTTC.